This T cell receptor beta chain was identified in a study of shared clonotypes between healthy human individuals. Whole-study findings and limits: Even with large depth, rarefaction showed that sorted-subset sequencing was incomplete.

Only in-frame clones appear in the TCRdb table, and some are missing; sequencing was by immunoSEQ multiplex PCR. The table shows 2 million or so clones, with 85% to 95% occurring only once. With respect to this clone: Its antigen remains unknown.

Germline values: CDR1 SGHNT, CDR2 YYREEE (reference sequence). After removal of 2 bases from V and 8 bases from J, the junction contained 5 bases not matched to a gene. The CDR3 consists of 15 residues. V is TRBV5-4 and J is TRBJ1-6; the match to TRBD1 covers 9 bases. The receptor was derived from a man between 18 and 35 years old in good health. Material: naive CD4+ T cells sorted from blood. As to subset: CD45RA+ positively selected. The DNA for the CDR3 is TGTGCCAGCAGCTTCCGGGACAGGGATGATTCACCCCTCCACTTT. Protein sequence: CASSFRDRDDSPLHF.